The clone carrying this TCR beta chain was seen once. This CDR3 contains 15 residues. CDR1 SGHDN and CDR2 FVKESK come from the germline V gene. Trimming cost V 3 bases and J 3 bases, with 14 bases left between them. Here immunoSEQ multiplex PCR was the method, and the copy in TCRdb shows in-frame clones only, minus some. Of 20,000 to 25,000 clones detected, 85% to 90% appear once; the ten largest clones hold around 7%. The sample is drawn from a study of T cell changes during pregnancy in multiple sclerosis. The V and J genes are TRBV14 and TRBJ1-2; possible D gene TRBD1, 6 bases. The receptor comes from a female donor with multiple sclerosis, enrolled in a pregnancy study. This sample comprised CD8+ T cells from peripheral blood mononuclear cells, obtained in the first trimester of pregnancy. This CDR3 reads CASSQGEQGYYGYTF. CDR3 sequence (DNA): TGTGCCAGCAGCCAGGGCGAACAGGGTTACTATGGCTACACCTTC.